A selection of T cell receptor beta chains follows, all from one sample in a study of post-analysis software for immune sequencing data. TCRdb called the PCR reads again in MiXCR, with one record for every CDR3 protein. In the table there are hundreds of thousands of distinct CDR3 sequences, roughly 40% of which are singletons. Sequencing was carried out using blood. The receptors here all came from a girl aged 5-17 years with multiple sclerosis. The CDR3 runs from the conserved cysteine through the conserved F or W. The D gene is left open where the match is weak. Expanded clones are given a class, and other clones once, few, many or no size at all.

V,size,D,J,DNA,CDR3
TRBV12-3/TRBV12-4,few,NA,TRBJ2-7,TGTGCCAGCGCCGAGGGGACATCCTACGAGCAGTACTTC,CASAEGTSYEQYF
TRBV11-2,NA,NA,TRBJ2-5,TGTGCCAGCAGCTCCGTGAGGGGGGTCACTGAGACCCAGTACTTC,CASSSVRGVTETQYF
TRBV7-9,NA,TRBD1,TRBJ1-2,TGTGCCAGCAGCTCTTCCGGGACAGGGAAGTCATGGTATGGCTACACCTTC,CASSSSGTGKSWYGYTF
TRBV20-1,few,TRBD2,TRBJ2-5,TGCAGTGCTAGAGATTTGGCGGGGGGACGACTATTAGAGACCCAGTACTTC,CSARDLAGGRLLETQYF
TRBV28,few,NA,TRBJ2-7,TGTGCCAGCAGTTTACGGCGGGCAGGGAGCTCCTACGAGCAGTACTTC,CASSLRRAGSSYEQYF
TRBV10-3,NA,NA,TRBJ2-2,TGTGCCATCAGTGGGTCGGGAAACACCGGGGAGCTGTTTTTT,CAISGSGNTGELFF
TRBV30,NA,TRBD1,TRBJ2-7,TGTGCCTGGAGCCTGGACAGGGTCTACGAGCAGTACTTC,CAWSLDRVYEQYF
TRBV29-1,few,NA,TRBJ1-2,TGCAGCGTTGAAGATCAGGCAGCAAACTATGGCTACACCTTC,CSVEDQAANYGYTF
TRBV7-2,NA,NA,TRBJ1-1,TGTGCCAGCAGCTTAGCGGAAGGATATGAAGCTTTCTTT,CASSLAEGYEAFF
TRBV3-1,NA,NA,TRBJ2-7,TGTGCCAGCAGCCAAGACCCCAGCTCCTACGAGCAGTACTTC,CASSQDPSSYEQYF
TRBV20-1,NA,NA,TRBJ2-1,TGCAGTGCTAGAGGGGGGCCTCGCTCCTACAATGAGCAGTTCTTC,CSARGGPRSYNEQFF
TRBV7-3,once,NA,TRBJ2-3,TGTGCCAGCAGCTCCGCGGGGGCCGGCACAGATACGCAGTATTTT,CASSSAGAGTDTQYF
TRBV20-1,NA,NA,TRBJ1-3,TGCAGTGCTACTGGACGTAACACCATATATTTT,CSATGRNTIYF
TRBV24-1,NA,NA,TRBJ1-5,TGTGCCACCAGTGATGGACAGCCTGACAATCAGCCCCAGCATTTT,CATSDGQPDNQPQHF
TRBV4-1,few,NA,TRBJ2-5,TGCGCCAGCAGCCAATGGATCAAGACTAGCCAAGAGACCCAGTACTTC,CASSQWIKTSQETQYF
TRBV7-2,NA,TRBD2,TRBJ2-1,TGTGCCAGCAGCCGACTAGCGTTTTATGAGCAGTTCTTC,CASSRLAFYEQFF
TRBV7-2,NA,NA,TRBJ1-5,TGTGCCAGCAGCTTAGACAGGGAGCAGCCCCAGCATTTT,CASSLDREQPQHF
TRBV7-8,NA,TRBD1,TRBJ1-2,TGTGCCAGCAGCTTAGCCGGGACAGCATTAAGCTATGGCTACACCTTC,CASSLAGTALSYGYTF
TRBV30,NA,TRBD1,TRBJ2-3,TGTGCCTGGAGTACGAGGGGGACAGGGACAGATACGCAGTATTTT,CAWSTRGTGTDTQYF
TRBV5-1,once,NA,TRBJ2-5,TGCGCCAGCAGTTTCGGACGGGACGTAGCTCAAGAGACCCAGTACTTC,CASSFGRDVAQETQYF
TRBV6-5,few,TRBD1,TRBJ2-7,TGTGCCAGCAGTTACTCAGGGGGCAGGAACGAGCAGTACTTC,CASSYSGGRNEQYF
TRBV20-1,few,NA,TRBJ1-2,TGCAGTGCTAGTTTATACTCGGCAGCTAGAGATGGCTACACCTTC,CSASLYSAARDGYTF
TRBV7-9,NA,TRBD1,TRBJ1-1,TGTGCCAGCAGCCCGAACCTGGACAGGGGAACTGAAGCTTTCTTT,CASSPNLDRGTEAFF
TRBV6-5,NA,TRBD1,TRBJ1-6,TGTGCCAGCAGGGCGGACAGGGTTGGCTCACCCCTCCACTTT,CASRADRVGSPLHF
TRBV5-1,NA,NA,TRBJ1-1,TGCGCCAGCAGCCAGGATTTTATGAACACTGAAGCTTTCTTT,CASSQDFMNTEAFF
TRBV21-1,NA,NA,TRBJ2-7,TGTGCCAGCAGTCCAGGACAGAAGGAGTACTTC,CASSPGQKEYF
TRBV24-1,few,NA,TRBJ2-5,TGTGCCACCAGTGACCGAGCAGGATACCAAGAGACCCAGTACTTC,CATSDRAGYQETQYF
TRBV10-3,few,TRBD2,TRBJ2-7,TGTGCCATCAGTGACACGGGGCCTAGCGGGTCCTACGAGCAGTACTTC,CAISDTGPSGSYEQYF
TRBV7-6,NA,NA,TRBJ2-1,TGTGCCAGCAGCTCCTGGAGGAGCTCCTCCTACAATGAGCAGTTCTTC,CASSSWRSSSYNEQFF
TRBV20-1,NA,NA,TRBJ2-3,TGCAGTGCTCACAACACGCGACGGGATACGCAGTATTTT,CSAHNTRRDTQYF
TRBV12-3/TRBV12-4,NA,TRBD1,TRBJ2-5,TGTGCCAGCAGTTACCCAGGGACAGGGGTTCTCAACAATGAGCAGTACTTC,CASSYPGTGVLNNEQYF
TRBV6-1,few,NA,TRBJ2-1,TGTGCCAGCAATATAGGATGGAGAACGGACAATGAGCAGTTCTTC,CASNIGWRTDNEQFF
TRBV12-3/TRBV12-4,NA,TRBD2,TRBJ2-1,TGTGCCAGCAGTTTACAACTAGCGGGGATCTACAATGAGCAGTTCTTC,CASSLQLAGIYNEQFF
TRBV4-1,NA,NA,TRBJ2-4,TGCGCCAGCAGCCAAGGAGTGCAGGGGGGAATGGCCAAAAACATTCAGTACTTC,CASSQGVQGGMAKNIQYF
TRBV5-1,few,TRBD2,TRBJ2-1,TGCGCCAGCAGTAAGGCGGGAGGAGGTAATGAGCAGTTCTTC,CASSKAGGGNEQFF
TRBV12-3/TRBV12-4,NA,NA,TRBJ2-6,TGTGCCAGCGGCCCTGGGGCCAACGTCCGGACTTTC,CASGPGANVRTF
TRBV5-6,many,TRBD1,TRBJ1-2,TGTGCCAGCAGCTCGGGACAGAGCTATGGCTACACCTTC,CASSSGQSYGYTF
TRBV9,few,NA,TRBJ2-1,TGTGCCAGCAGCGTAATAGAAAATGAGCAGTTCTTC,CASSVIENEQFF
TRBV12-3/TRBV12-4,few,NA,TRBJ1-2,TGTGCCAGCAGCCCTACAATAAACTATGGCTACACCTTC,CASSPTINYGYTF
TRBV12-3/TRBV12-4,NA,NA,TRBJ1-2,TGTGCCAGCAGTTTACCACAGGTTAGGGGCTACACCTTC,CASSLPQVRGYTF
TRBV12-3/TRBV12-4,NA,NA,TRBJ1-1,TGTGCCAGCAGGGCGGACAGAAAGAACACTGAAGCTTTCTTT,CASRADRKNTEAFF
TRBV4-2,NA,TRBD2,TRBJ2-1,TGTGCCAGCAGCCAAGAAGCCCATAGCGGGGGGCCCGGGGTCAATGAGCAGTTCTTC,CASSQEAHSGGPGVNEQFF
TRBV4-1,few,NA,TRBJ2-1,TGCGCCAGCAGCCAAGCTCTACACAACTTGTGGGATGAGCAGTTCTTC,CASSQALHNLWDEQFF
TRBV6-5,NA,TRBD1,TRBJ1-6,TGTGCCAGCAGGCATTACCGGGACAGGTTTAATTCACCCCTCCACTTT,CASRHYRDRFNSPLHF
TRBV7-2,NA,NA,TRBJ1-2,TGTGCCAGCAGCGGGCAGGGCACGGAGGGCTACACCTTC,CASSGQGTEGYTF
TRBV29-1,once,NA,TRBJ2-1,TGCAGCGTCGGGGTGGGGTCCTACAATGAGCAGTTCTTC,CSVGVGSYNEQFF
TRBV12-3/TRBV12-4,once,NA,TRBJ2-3,TGTGCCAGCAGTTTAGGATCAAGAGATACGCAGTATTTT,CASSLGSRDTQYF
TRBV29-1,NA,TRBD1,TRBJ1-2,TGCAGCGTTGAGGCATTGACAGGGGTTCATGGCTACACCTTC,CSVEALTGVHGYTF
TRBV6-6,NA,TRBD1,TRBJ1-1,TGTGCCAGCAGTTACGACAGGGTTGGCACTGAAGCTTTCTTT,CASSYDRVGTEAFF
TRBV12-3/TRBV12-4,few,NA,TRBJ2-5,TGTGCCAGCAGTTTACAGGGGATCCAGTACTTC,CASSLQGIQYF
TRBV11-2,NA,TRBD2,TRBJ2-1,TGTGCCAGCAGCCAAGTGGCGGGAGATATAAATGAGCAGTTCTTC,CASSQVAGDINEQFF
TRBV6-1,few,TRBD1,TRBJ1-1,TGTGCCAGCAGTAGGGACAGGGCCTCTGCTGAAGCTTTCTTT,CASSRDRASAEAFF
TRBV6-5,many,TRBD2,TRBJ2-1,TGTGCCAGCAGTTATCTCTCTAGCGGGGGTGGAACTGAGCAGTTCTTC,CASSYLSSGGGTEQFF
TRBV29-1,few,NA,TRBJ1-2,TGCAGCGTTGTAGGCGCGGGAGGCTACACCTTC,CSVVGAGGYTF
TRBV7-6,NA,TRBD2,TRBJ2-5,TGTGCCAGCAGCTTAGGACTAGCGGGAGTCGGGGAGACCCAGTACTTC,CASSLGLAGVGETQYF
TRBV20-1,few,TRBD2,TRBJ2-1,TGCAGTGCTAGAGATCCTAGCGGGAGGGCCCTAAATGAGCAGTTCTTC,CSARDPSGRALNEQFF
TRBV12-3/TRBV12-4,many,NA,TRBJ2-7,TGTGCCAGCAGCCTCTTCCCAGGGGACGAGCAGTACTTC,CASSLFPGDEQYF
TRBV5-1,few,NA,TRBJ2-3,TGCGCCAGCAAGCTTCAGGGGCTTGCACAAGATACGCAGTATTTT,CASKLQGLAQDTQYF